A selection of T cell receptor beta chains follows, all from one sample in a study of siplizumab effects on memory and regulatory T cells. Profiled with immunoSEQ multiplex PCR; TCRdb holds only in-frame clones, not every one. In the table there are 120,000 or so clones, about nine tenths of which are singletons. The sample was CD4+ T cells sorted from blood. The origin of the receptors is a human donor in good health. Both conserved end residues are part of each CDR3. D genes are given only for firm matches. Expanded clones are given a class, and other clones once, few, many or no size at all.

V	J	size	D	DNA	CDR3
TRBV5-5	TRBJ2-7	NA	TRBD1	TGTGCCAGCAGCTTCAGACAGGGAGTGGAGCAGTACTTC	CASSFRQGVEQYF
TRBV19	TRBJ1-6	NA	NA	TGTGCCAGTAGTATAGATAATTCACCCCTCCACTTT	CASSIDNSPLHF
TRBV27	TRBJ1-6	NA	NA	TGTGCCAGCAGCATACGTTTCGAAAATTCACCCCTCCACTTT	CASSIRFENSPLHF
TRBV7-3	TRBJ1-1	NA	NA	TGTGCCAGCAGCTCGGACGCGAACACTGAAGCTTTCTTT	CASSSDANTEAFF
TRBV11-2	TRBJ2-1	NA	NA	TGTGCCAGCTGCCGGGGCGGAAGCGGCTACTACAATGAGCAGTTCTTC	CASCRGGSGYYNEQFF
TRBV11-3	TRBJ2-1	NA	NA	TGTGCCAGCAGCTTACAGGGAAATGAGCAGTTCTTC	CASSLQGNEQFF
TRBV2	TRBJ2-7	NA	NA	TGTGCCAGCAGTGTAGGCAGCGCCTACGAGCAGTACTTC	CASSVGSAYEQYF
TRBV11-2	TRBJ2-5	NA	TRBD1	TGTGCCAGCCGACAGGGGGCACAAGAGACCCAGTACTTC	CASRQGAQETQYF
TRBV6-6	TRBJ2-2	NA	NA	TGTGCCAGCAGCCTTCGTGGCACCGGGGAGCTGTTTTTT	CASSLRGTGELFF
TRBV12-2	TRBJ1-6	NA	NA	TGTGCAAGTCGCTTAGCTCCTACCGTGGACTCCAACCCTAGGTCACCCCTCCACTTT	CASRLAPTVDSNPRSPLHF
TRBV5-4	TRBJ1-1	once	NA	TGTGCCAGCAGCTTGGAAGGACGTCAGTACACTGAAGCTTTCTTT	CASSLEGRQYTEAFF
TRBV5-4	TRBJ1-2	NA	NA	TGTGCCAGCAGCCCGTGGCCGGCGGGCTACACCTTC	CASSPWPAGYTF
TRBV10-1	TRBJ2-1	NA	TRBD2	TGCGCCAGGAGAACTAGCGGGGGGAACAATGAGCAGTTCTTC	CARRTSGGNNEQFF
TRBV6-5	TRBJ1-6	NA	TRBD1	TGTGCCAGCAGGGACGACAGGGATAATTCACCCCTCCACTTT	CASRDDRDNSPLHF
TRBV5-1	TRBJ2-1	once	TRBD2	TGCGCCAGCAGCATACGGACTAGCGGTTACAATGAGCAGTTCTTC	CASSIRTSGYNEQFF
TRBV7-9	TRBJ1-1	NA	TRBD1	TGTGCCACCCGAACTAGGGGGCGCAACACTGAAGCTTTCTTT	CATRTRGRNTEAFF
TRBV12-5	TRBJ2-3	NA	TRBD2	TGTGCTAGTGTCACTAGGACTAGCGGGACCACAGATACGCAGTATTTT	CASVTRTSGTTDTQYF
TRBV7-6	TRBJ1-1	few	NA	TGTGCCAGCAGCTTGGGCCCATTGGACACTGAAGCTTTCTTT	CASSLGPLDTEAFF
TRBV7-7	TRBJ2-3	NA	TRBD1	TGTGCTAGCAGCGCGACAGGGTTGAGCACAGATACGCAGTATTTT	CASSATGLSTDTQYF
TRBV7-7	TRBJ2-3	NA	TRBD2	TGTGCTAGCAGCCCAAATGTCGCGGGAGGTAGTACAGATACGCAGTATTTT	CASSPNVAGGSTDTQYF
TRBV19	TRBJ1-1	NA	NA	TGTGCCAGTATTGATGGGGTGAACACTGAAGCTTTCTTT	CASIDGVNTEAFF
TRBV12-5	TRBJ2-1	NA	NA	TGTGCTAGTGGTTTAGAAGTCTACAATGGGCAGTTCTTC	CASGLEVYNGQFF
TRBV27	TRBJ2-3	NA	TRBD2	TGTGCCAGCAGGTCGGTAGCGGGAGACACGCAGTATTTT	CASRSVAGDTQYF
TRBV28	TRBJ2-1	NA	TRBD1	TGTGCCAGCAGTACAGGGGGCGCCTCCTACAATGAGCAGTTCTTC	CASSTGGASYNEQFF
TRBV2	TRBJ1-1	NA	TRBD1	TGTGCCCGAGCAGTGGGACAGGGGAGCCCTGAAGCTTTCTTT	CARAVGQGSPEAFF